This T cell receptor beta chain is drawn from a study of CD8 T cells in ankylosing spondylitis. Study-level results: The authors reported significant enrichment of disease-linked clones in matched ankylosing spondylitis synovial fluid.

As to this clonotype: What it binds is unknown.

The CDR3 contains 13 residues. Deletions cut 3 bases from V and 4 bases from J, with 7 bases between. Germline V gene sequence: CDR1 ENHRY, CDR2 SYGVKD. TCRdb itself ran the 5' RACE reads through MiXCR, one entry per CDR3 protein. The table includes 210,000 or so distinct CDR3 sequences, 20% to 30% detected once. This TCR was sampled from a male donor with ankylosing spondylitis or in good health (not recorded which). J is TRBJ1-3 and V is TRBV10-3; no definite D call. Sequenced input: blood, either unsorted or a sorted T cell fraction (not recorded which). The DNA of the CDR3 is TGTGCCATCAGTGACTCTGGAGGAAACACCATATATTTT. This codes for CAISDSGGNTIYF.